These 10 T cell receptor beta chains were all obtained from the same sample, sequenced in a study of response to subunit inactivated influenza vaccine. TCRdb re-derived calls from the RT-PCR reads in MiXCR, one entry per CDR3 protein. The data hold 710,000 or so distinct CDR3 sequences, with around 14% observed a single time. The material was PBMCs from blood, obtained approximately 13 days after vaccination. These receptors came from a man aged 45 to 65 who received an inactivated influenza vaccine.

In its sample, this clonotype was seen a few times. The rearrangement uses TRBV10-3 and TRBJ2-3; TRBD1 matches at 7 bases. Per germline, CDR1 ENHRY and CDR2 SYGVKD. Unmatched junction bases numbered 7, after V lost 3 bases and J lost 1 base. This CDR3 region has 16 residues. CDR3 DNA: TGTGCCATCAGTGAACCCCAGGGGGTGGGCACAGATACGCAGTATTTT. Protein sequence: CAISEPQGVGTDTQYF.

V and J are TRBV20-1 and TRBJ2-2; maybe TRBD2 (6 bases). The germline CDR1 and CDR2 sequences are DFQATT and SNEGSKA (reference sequence). The CDR3 spans 15 residues. The ends were cut back, 2 bases at V and 7 bases at J, with 17 bases in the middle. The DNA of the CDR3 is TGCAGTGCTAGACCGGGAGAGGAAGTGAACGGGGAGCTGTTTTTT. Amino acid sequence: CSARPGEEVNGELFF.

This clonotype has a handful of counts. The V gene is TRBV12-3 or TRBV12-4, the J gene TRBJ2-1, with 13 bases matching TRBD2. J gave up 9 bases and V 5 bases, and 10 bases lay outside the gene matches. CDR3 length equals 16 residues. The CDR3 nucleotides are TGTGCCAGCAGTGATTACACTAGCGGGGGGGCCGCTGAGCAGTTCTTC. Its translation: CASSDYTSGGAAEQFF.

In this sample, this clonotype turned up a few times. The rearrangement joins TRBV5-5 to TRBJ2-7; 9 positions agree with TRBD2. The CDR3 sequence is 16 residues long. Trimming removed 2 bases from V and 0 bases from J; junction bases left unmatched: 6. Germline CDR1 and CDR2: SGHKS and YYEKEE (reference sequence). In nucleotides, the CDR3 is TGTGCCAGCAGCTTTCTCGCGGGAGGGCCCTCCTACGAGCAGTACTTC. This translates into CASSFLAGGPSYEQYF.

This chain connects TRBV7-2 to TRBJ1-2, with D uncertain. CDR3 length: 13 residues. Looked up from germline, CDR1 is SGHTA and CDR2 is FQGNSA. Trimming took off 0 bases at V and 4 bases at J, with 6 bases between the two ends. CDR3 sequence: CASSLAEGYGYTF. CDR3 nucleotides: TGTGCCAGCAGCTTAGCGGAGGGCTATGGCTACACCTTC.

The rearrangement joins TRBV7-6 to TRBJ2-1; the match to TRBD2 covers 13 bases. With 0 bases clipped from V and 2 bases from J, the junction kept 1 base outside the gene matches. Per germline, CDR1 SGHVS and CDR2 FNYEAQ. CDR3 length equals 17 residues. The CDR3 here is CASSLAGTSGTYNEQFF. CDR3 sequence (DNA): TGTGCCAGCAGCTTAGCGGGGACTAGCGGGACCTACAATGAGCAGTTCTTC.

This clonotype was found a few times. The V gene is TRBV5-5, the J gene TRBJ1-4; the match to TRBD1 covers 8 bases. Trimming cost V 3 bases and J 8 bases; bases outside gene matches: 9. The germline V gene has CDR1 SGHKS and CDR2 YYEKEE (reference sequence). This CDR3 has 15 amino acids. In DNA form, the CDR3 reads TGTGCCAGCAGCTACCAACAGGGGGTCGGAGAAAAACTGTTTTTT. Its translation: CASSYQQGVGEKLFF.

J is TRBJ2-7 and V is TRBV20-1; 10 nucleotides agree with TRBD1. The junction had 18 bases not matched to a gene; V was cut back by 6 bases and J by 7 bases. There are 16 residues in the CDR3. Germline-derived CDR1 and CDR2 are DFQATT and SNEGSKA (reference sequence). The CDR3 loop reads CSAGKVGTGELGEQYF. The CDR3 bases are TGCAGTGCCGGGAAGGTTGGGACAGGGGAATTAGGTGAGCAGTACTTC.

This chain connects TRBV2 to TRBJ2-7; D gene ambiguous. The CDR3 spans 13 residues. Trimming cost V 1 base and J 2 bases, with 6 bases left between them. In germline, CDR1 is SNHLY, CDR2 FYNNEI. The CDR3 protein is CASSEELTYEQYF. In DNA, the CDR3 is TGTGCCAGCAGTGAAGAACTGACCTACGAGCAGTACTTC.

This clonotype was recorded a few times. The chain is built from TRBV4-3 and TRBJ2-3; 8 bases match TRBD2. The V gene end was trimmed by 4 bases and the J gene end by 1 base; junction bases not matched to a gene: 4. The CDR3 is 15 amino acids. The germline CDR1 and CDR2 sequences are LGHNA and YSLEER. The CDR3, as DNA: TGCGCCAGCAGCCCCTATAGCGGGGGCACAGATACGCAGTATTTT. It codes for CASSPYSGGTDTQYF.